Listed below are T cell receptor beta chains from one sample, sequenced in a study of cytomegalovirus exposure and HLA in healthy donors. The protocol was immunoSEQ multiplex PCR, while the TCRdb copy is restricted to in-frame clones and leaves out a portion. The sample includes under 200,000 clones, roughly 80% of them seen just once. The source material was PBMCs. The receptors were sampled from a woman aged 45 to 65 in good health and CMV-seronegative. The CDR3 runs from the conserved cysteine through the conserved F or W. D genes are given only for firm matches. Clone size is stated in some rows and not others, as once, few, many or a class when expanded.

CDR3 length | J gene | clone size | D gene | V gene | CDR3 DNA | CDR3 protein
15 | TRBJ2-7 | - | - | TRBV7-8 | TGTGCCAGCAGCTTAGACAGGGCTTACTCCTACGAGCAGTACTTC | CASSLDRAYSYEQYF
16 | TRBJ2-3 | - | TRBD2 | TRBV4-1 | TGCGCCAGCAGCCGAATATCGGGGGGGTTCACAGATACGCAGTATTTT | CASSRISGGFTDTQYF
16 | TRBJ2-1 | few | TRBD2 | TRBV5-1 | TGCGCCAGCAGCTTTTTTGCGGGGGGGCAAGGTAATGAGCAGTTCTTC | CASSFFAGGQGNEQFF
18 | TRBJ2-6 | once | - | TRBV5-1 | TGCGCCAGCAGCTTGGTTTCTCAGAGGAGCTCTGGGGCCAACGTCCTGACTTTC | CASSLVSQRSSGANVLTF
15 | TRBJ2-1 | - | - | TRBV7-8 | TGTGCCAGCAGCTCAGCAGAGAGCTCCTACAATGAGCAGTTCTTC | CASSSAESSYNEQFF
16 | TRBJ2-7 | - | - | TRBV4-1 | TGCGCCAGCAGCCAAGTCGCCGGAGCCCGCCTCTACGAGCAGTACTTC | CASSQVAGARLYEQYF
13 | TRBJ1-2 | - | TRBD1 | TRBV27 | TGTGCCAGCAGTAAGGACAGGGTCTATGGCTACACCTTC | CASSKDRVYGYTF
17 | TRBJ2-5 | - | TRBD2 | TRBV5-6 | TGTGCCAGCAGCTTGGCCGTCACACTAGCGGTCCAAGAGACCCAGTACTTC | CASSLAVTLAVQETQYF
14 | TRBJ1-1 | - | - | TRBV6-5 | TGTGCCAGCAGCGCCGCAGGGATGAACACTGAAGCTTTCTTT | CASSAAGMNTEAFF
13 | TRBJ2-1 | - | - | TRBV9 | TGTGCCAGCAGCGTAGACAGTCCCAATGAGCAGTTCTTC | CASSVDSPNEQFF
19 | TRBJ2-4 | once | - | TRBV27 | TGTGCCAGCAGGCTGTTCGGGACACCCAACCGATTAGACAAAAACAGTCAGTACTTC | CASRLFGTPNRLDKNSQYF
18 | TRBJ1-6 | - | - | TRBV2 | TGTGCCAGCAGTCCCGGACAAGTTATATTCTCCTATAATTCACCCCTCCACTTT | CASSPGQVIFSYNSPLHF
14 | TRBJ2-5 | - | - | TRBV29-1 | TGCAGCGTTGCGAGGCCTTGGCGCACGGAGACCCAGTACTTC | CSVARPWRTETQYF
15 | TRBJ2-4 | - | TRBD2 | TRBV5-1 | TGCGCCAGCAGCCTTGCTAGCGGCCTTGGGAACATTCAGTACTTC | CASSLASGLGNIQYF
15 | TRBJ1-1 | - | - | TRBV12-2 | TGTGCAAGTCGCTTGGGCAGGCAGAAGGACACTGAAGCTTTCTTT | CASRLGRQKDTEAFF
13 | TRBJ1-5 | - | TRBD1 | TRBV2 | TGTGCCAGCAGTACAGGGGTGTCGGGGGCCCAGCATTTT | CASSTGVSGAQHF
14 | TRBJ2-7 | - | - | TRBV5-1 | TGCGCCAGCCGGGAGACATACAGGGGACCCGAGCAGTACTTC | CASRETYRGPEQYF
18 | TRBJ2-7 | - | TRBD2 | TRBV27 | TGTGCCAGCAGTTTATCAGCCGACGGGAGGGCCCAGGTTTCGGGGCAGTACTTC | CASSLSADGRAQVSGQYF
15 | TRBJ2-3 | - | TRBD1 | TRBV7-2 | TGTGCCAGCAGCCTGGACAGGGGGCGTACTGATACGCAGTATTTT | CASSLDRGRTDTQYF
15 | TRBJ2-1 | - | - | TRBV19 | TGTGCCAGTAGTCCAATGACAGGGATGACGGGACTGCTGTTCTTC | CASSPMTGMTGLLFF
15 | TRBJ2-7 | - | TRBD1 | TRBV9 | TGTGCCAGCAGCCCCCGGACAGGCCCGAACTACGAGCAGTACTTC | CASSPRTGPNYEQYF
19 | TRBJ2-1 | - | TRBD1 | TRBV5-1 | TGCGCCAGCAGCCTGTCGAGGACAGGGGGTATAGCCTCCTACAATGAGCAGTTCTTC | CASSLSRTGGIASYNEQFF
15 | TRBJ2-7 | - | TRBD2 | TRBV19 | TGTGCCAGTAGTATACTAGCGGGGCCACCTCACGAGCAGTACTTC | CASSILAGPPHEQYF
13 | TRBJ2-2 | - | - | TRBV29-1 | TGCAGCGTTCCGGCAGGGGTGGTCGGGGAGCTGTTTTTT | CSVPAGVVGELFF
15 | TRBJ1-5 | - | - | TRBV18 | TGTGCCAGCTCACCTCAGTCCAATAGCAATCAGCCCCAGCATTTT | CASSPQSNSNQPQHF
17 | TRBJ1-1 | - | - | TRBV4-3 | TGCGCCAGCAGCCAAGAGTATGACACCGGAGGAGATGGTGAAGCTTTCTTT | CASSQEYDTGGDGEAFF
15 | TRBJ2-7 | - | TRBD2 | TRBV27 | TGTGCCAGCAGTCCCCGACTAGCTACGGGCTACGAGCAGTACTTC | CASSPRLATGYEQYF
17 | TRBJ2-5 | - | TRBD2 | TRBV5-6 | TGTGCCAGCAGCTTGGTCTCAGGAGAGACTAGCGGGGAGACCCAGTACTTC | CASSLVSGETSGETQYF
12 | TRBJ1-2 | - | - | TRBV27 | TGTGCCAGCAGTGTGACAGGTGGTGGCTACACCTTC | CASSVTGGGYTF
14 | TRBJ2-7 | - | - | TRBV7-9 | TGTGCCAGCAGCTTAGCAGGGGGAAGCGACGAGCAGTACTTC | CASSLAGGSDEQYF
16 | TRBJ2-1 | few | TRBD2 | TRBV4-2 | TGTGCCAGCAGCCAAGACATAGCGGGAGTCGGGAATGAGCAGTTCTTC | CASSQDIAGVGNEQFF
16 | TRBJ2-1 | - | TRBD2 | TRBV7-3 | TGTGCCAGCAGCCCAGGACTAGCGCCTTCCTACAATGAGCAGTTCTTC | CASSPGLAPSYNEQFF